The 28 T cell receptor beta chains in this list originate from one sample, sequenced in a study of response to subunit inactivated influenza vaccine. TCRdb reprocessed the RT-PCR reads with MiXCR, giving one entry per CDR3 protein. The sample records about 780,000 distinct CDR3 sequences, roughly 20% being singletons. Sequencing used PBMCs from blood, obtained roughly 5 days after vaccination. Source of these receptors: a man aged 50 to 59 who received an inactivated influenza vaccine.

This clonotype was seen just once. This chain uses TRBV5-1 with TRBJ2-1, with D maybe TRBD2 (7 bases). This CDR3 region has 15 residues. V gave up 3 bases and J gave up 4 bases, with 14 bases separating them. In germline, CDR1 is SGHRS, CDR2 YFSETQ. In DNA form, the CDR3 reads TGCGCCAGCAGCTATGGAGGGGGGGGATACAATGAGCAGTTCTTC. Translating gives CASSYGGGGYNEQFF.

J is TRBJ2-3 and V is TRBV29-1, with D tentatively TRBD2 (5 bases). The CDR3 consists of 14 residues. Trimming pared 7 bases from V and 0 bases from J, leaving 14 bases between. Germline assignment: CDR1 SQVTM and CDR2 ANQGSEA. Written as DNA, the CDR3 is TGCAGCGCCCCGGGTGGCGGGAGCACAGATACGCAGTATTTT. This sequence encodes CSAPGGGSTDTQYF.

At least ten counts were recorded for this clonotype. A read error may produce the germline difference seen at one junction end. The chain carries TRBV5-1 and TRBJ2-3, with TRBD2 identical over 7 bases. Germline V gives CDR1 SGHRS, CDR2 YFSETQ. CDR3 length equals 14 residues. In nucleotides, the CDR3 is TGTGCCAGCAGTCTAGCGGTTAGCACAGATACGCAGTATTTT. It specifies CASSLAVSTDTQYF.

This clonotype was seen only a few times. CDR3 amino acids: CASSPSELSTDTQYF. As DNA, the CDR3 is TGTGCCAGCAGTCCTTCGGAGCTAAGCACAGATACGCAGTATTTT. The rearrangement uses TRBV12-3 or TRBV12-4 and TRBJ2-3; D gene unclear. V lost 5 bases and J 0 bases, leaving 12 bases between the germline ends. The CDR3 sequence is 15 residues long.

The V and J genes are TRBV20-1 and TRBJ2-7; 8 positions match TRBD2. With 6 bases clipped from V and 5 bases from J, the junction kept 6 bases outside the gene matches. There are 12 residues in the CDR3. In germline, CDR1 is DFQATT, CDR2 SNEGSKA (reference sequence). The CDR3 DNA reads TGCAGTGCGAAAAGGACTAGCCACGAGCAGTACTTC. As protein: CSAKRTSHEQYF.

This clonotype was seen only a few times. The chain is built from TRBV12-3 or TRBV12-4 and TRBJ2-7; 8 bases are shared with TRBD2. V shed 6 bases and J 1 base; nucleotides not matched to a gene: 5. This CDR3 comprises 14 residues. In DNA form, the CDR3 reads TGTGCCAGCAGAGAAAGCGGGAGATCCTACGAGCAGTACTTC. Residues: CASRESGRSYEQYF.

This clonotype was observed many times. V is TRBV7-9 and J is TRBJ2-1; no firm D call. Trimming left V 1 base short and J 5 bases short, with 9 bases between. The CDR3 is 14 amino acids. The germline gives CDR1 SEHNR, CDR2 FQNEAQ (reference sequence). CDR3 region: CASSLGLVDNEQFF. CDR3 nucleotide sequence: TGTGCCAGCAGCTTAGGTTTAGTCGACAATGAGCAGTTCTTC.

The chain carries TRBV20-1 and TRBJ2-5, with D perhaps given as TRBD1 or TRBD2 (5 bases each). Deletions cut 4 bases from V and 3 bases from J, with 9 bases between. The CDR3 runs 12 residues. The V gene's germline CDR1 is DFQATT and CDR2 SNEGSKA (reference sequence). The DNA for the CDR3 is TGCAGTGCTACCGTGGGGGAAGAGACCCAGTACTTC. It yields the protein CSATVGEETQYF.

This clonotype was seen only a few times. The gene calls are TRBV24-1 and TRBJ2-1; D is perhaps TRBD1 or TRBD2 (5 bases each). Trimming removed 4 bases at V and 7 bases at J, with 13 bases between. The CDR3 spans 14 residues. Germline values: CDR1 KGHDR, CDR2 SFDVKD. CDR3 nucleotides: TGTGCCACCAGTGAGACTACAGGTCGTAATGAGCAGTTCTTC. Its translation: CATSETTGRNEQFF.

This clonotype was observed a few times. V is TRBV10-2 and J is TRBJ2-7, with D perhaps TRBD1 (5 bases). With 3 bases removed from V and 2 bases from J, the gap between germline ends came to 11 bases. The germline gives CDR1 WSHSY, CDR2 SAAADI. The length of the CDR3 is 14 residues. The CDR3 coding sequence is TGCGCCAGCAGTGATGCCAGGGAAACCTACGAGCAGTACTTC. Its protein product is CASSDARETYEQYF.

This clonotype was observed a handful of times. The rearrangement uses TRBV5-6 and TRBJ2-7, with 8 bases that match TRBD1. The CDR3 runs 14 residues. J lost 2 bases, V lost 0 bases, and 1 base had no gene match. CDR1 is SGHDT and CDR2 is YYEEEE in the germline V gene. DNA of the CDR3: TGTGCCAGCAGCTTGGTGGGACAGGCCTACGAGCAGTACTTC. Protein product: CASSLVGQAYEQYF. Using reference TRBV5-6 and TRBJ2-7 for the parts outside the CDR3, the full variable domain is DAGVTQSPTHLIKTRGQQVTLRCSPKSGHDTVSWYQQALGQGPQFIFQYYEEEERQRGNFPDRFSGHQFPNYSSELNVNALLLGDSALYLCASSLVGQAYEQYFGPGTRLTVT.

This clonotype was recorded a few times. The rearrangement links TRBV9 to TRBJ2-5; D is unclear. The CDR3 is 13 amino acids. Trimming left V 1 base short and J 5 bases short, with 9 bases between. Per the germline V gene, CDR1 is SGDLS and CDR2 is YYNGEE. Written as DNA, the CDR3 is TGTGCCAGCAGCGTATGGGTTGGGGAGACCCAGTACTTC. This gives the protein CASSVWVGETQYF.

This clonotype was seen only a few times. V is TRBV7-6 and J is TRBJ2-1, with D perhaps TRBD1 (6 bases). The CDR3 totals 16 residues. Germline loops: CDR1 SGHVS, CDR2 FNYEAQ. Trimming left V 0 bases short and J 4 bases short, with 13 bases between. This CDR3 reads CASSLAWDIRYNEQFF. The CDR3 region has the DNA TGTGCCAGCAGCTTAGCTTGGGACATTAGATACAATGAGCAGTTCTTC. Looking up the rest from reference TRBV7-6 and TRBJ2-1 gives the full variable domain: GAGVSQSPRYKVTKRGQDVALRCDPISGHVSLYWYRQALGQGPEFLTYFNYEAQQDKSGLPNDRFSAERPEGSISTLTIQRTEQRDSAMYRCASSLAWDIRYNEQFFGPGTRLTVL.

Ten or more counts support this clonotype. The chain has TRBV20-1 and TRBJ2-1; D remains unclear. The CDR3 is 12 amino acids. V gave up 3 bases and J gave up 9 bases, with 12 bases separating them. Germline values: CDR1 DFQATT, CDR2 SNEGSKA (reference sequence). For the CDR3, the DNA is TGCAGTGCTAGTATTTCCTCGTTTGAGCAGTTCTTC. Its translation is CSASISSFEQFF.

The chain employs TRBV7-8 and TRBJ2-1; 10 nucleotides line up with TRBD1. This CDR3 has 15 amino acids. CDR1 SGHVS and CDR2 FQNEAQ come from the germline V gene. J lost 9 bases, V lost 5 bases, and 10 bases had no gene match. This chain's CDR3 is CASSPPGQGLFEQFF. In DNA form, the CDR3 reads TGTGCCAGCAGCCCACCGGGACAGGGGTTGTTTGAGCAGTTCTTC.

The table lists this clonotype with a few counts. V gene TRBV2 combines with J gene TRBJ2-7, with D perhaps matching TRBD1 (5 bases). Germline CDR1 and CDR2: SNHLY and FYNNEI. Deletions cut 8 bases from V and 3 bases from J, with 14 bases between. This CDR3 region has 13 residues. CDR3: CASQVIDSYEQYF. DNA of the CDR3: TGTGCCAGCCAAGTAATAGACAGCTACGAGCAGTACTTC.

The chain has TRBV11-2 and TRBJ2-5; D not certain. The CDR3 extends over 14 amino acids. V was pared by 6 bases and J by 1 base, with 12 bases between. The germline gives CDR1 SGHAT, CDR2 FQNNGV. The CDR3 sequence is CASRSGSSQETQYF. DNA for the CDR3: TGTGCCAGCAGGTCCGGGTCTTCCCAAGAGACCCAGTACTTC. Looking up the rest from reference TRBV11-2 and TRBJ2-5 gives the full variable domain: EAGVAQSPRYKIIEKRQSVAFWCNPISGHATLYWYQQILGQGPKLLIQFQNNGVVDDSQLPKDRFSAERLKGVDSTLKIQPAKLEDSAVYLCASRSGSSQETQYFGPGTRLLVL.

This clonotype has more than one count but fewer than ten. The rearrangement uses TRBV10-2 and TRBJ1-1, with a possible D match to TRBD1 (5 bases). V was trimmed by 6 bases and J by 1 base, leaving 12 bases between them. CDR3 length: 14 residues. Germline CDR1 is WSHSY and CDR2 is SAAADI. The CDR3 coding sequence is TGCGCCAGCAGGGGCAGGGAGGGGAACACTGAAGCTTTCTTT. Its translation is CASRGREGNTEAFF.

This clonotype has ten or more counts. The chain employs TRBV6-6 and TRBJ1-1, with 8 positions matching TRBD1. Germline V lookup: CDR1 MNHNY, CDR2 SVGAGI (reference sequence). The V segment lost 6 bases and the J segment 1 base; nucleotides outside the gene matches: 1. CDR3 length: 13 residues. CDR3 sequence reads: CASRGQANTEAFF. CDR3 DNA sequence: TGTGCCAGCAGGGGACAGGCGAACACTGAAGCTTTCTTT.

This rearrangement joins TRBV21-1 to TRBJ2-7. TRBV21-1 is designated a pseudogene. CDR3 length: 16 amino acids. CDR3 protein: CASSKDRKSYSYEQYF. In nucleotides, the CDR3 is TGTGCCAGCAGCAAAGATCGCAAATCCTACTCCTACGAGCAGTACTTC.

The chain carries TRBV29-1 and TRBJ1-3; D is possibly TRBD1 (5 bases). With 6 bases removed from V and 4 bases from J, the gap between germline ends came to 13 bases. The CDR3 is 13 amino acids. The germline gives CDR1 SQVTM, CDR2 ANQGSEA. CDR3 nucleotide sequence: TGCAGCGTAGCCCCAGGGAGCGGAAACACCATATATTTT. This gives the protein CSVAPGSGNTIYF.

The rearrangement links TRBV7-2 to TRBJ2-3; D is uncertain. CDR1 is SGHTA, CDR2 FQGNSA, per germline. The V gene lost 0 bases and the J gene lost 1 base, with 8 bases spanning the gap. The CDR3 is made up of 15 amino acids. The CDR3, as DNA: TGTGCCAGCAGCTTAGCATTTGACGGCACAGATACGCAGTATTTT. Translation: CASSLAFDGTDTQYF.

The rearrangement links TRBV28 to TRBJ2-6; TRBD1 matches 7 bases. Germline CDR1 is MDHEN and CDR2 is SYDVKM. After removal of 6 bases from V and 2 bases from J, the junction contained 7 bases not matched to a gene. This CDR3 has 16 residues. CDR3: CASSPERGPGANVLTF. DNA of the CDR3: TGTGCCAGCAGCCCGGAGAGGGGGCCTGGGGCCAACGTCCTGACTTTC.

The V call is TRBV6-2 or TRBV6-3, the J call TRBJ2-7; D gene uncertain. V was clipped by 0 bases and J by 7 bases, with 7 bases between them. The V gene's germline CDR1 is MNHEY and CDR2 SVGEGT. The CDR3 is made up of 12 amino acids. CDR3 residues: CASSYSLTEQYF. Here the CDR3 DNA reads TGTGCCAGCAGTTACTCGTTGACGGAGCAGTACTTC.

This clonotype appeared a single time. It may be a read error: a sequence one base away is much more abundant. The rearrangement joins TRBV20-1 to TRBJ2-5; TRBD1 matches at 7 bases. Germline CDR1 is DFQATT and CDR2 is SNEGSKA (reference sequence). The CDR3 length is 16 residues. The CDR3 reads CCARDETGTVEETQYF. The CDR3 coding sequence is TGCTGTGCTAGAGATGAAACCGGGACAGTTGAAGAGACCCAGTACTTC.

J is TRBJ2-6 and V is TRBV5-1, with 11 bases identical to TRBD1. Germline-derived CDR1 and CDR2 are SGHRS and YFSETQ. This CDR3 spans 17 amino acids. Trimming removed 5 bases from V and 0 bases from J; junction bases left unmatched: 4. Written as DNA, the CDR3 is TGCGCCAGCAGTCAGGGACAGGGGGTCTCTGGGGCCAACGTCCTGACTTTC. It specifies CASSQGQGVSGANVLTF.

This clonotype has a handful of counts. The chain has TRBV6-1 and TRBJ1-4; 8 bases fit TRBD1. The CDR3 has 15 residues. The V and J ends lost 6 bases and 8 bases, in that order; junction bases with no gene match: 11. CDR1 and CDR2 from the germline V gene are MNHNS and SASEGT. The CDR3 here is CASSSSQGAWEKLFF. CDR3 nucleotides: TGTGCCAGCAGCAGTTCGCAGGGGGCTTGGGAAAAACTGTTTTTT.

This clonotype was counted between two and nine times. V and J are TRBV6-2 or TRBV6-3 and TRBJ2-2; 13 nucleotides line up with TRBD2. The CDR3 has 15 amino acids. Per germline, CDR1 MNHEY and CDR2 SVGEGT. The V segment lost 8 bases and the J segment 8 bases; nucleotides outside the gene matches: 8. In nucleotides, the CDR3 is TGTGCCAGCGATCCGGGACTAGCGGGGATTGGGGAGCTGTTTTTT. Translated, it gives CASDPGLAGIGELFF.